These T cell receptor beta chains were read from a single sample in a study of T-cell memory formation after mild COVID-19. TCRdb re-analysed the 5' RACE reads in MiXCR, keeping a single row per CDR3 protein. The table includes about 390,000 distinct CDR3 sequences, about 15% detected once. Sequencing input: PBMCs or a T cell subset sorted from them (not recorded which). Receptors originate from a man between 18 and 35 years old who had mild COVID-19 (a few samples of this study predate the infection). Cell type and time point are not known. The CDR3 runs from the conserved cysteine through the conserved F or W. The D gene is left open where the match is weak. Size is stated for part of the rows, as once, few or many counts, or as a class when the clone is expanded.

CASSQDWGSPYNEQFF,TGCGCCAGCAGCCAAGATTGGGGGTCGCCCTACAATGAGCAGTTCTTC,16,few,NA,TRBV4-3,TRBJ2-1
CASSPVWQPSTDTQYF,TGTGCCAGCAGCCCGGTGTGGCAGCCGTCCACAGATACGCAGTATTTT,16,few,NA,TRBV7-2,TRBJ2-3
CASSLTSNNEQFF,TGTGCCAGCAGCCTTACTAGCAACAATGAGCAGTTCTTC,13,few,NA,TRBV6-6,TRBJ2-1
CASSQKAAPAGQETQYF,TGCGCCAGCAGCCAAAAAGCGGCGCCGGCGGGTCAAGAGACCCAGTACTTC,17,many,NA,TRBV4-3,TRBJ2-5
CASSPGYRLLSSYEQYF,TGTGCCAGCAGCCCAGGATACAGGTTACTATCCTCCTACGAGCAGTACTTC,17,NA,NA,TRBV11-2,TRBJ2-7
CASSQEPAEGGELFF,TGCGCCAGCAGCCAAGAACCAGCAGAAGGCGGGGAGCTGTTTTTT,15,few,NA,TRBV4-3,TRBJ2-2
CASSLVALTQYF,TGTGCCAGCAGCTTAGTGGCATTAACGCAGTATTTT,12,many,NA,TRBV7-9,TRBJ2-3
CASSLARATEAFF,TGTGCCAGCAGCTTGGCCCGGGCGACTGAAGCTTTCTTT,13,many,NA,TRBV5-4,TRBJ1-1
CASSAGQGNTEAFF,TGTGCCAGCAGCGCGGGACAGGGTAACACTGAAGCTTTCTTT,14,few,TRBD1,TRBV9,TRBJ1-1
CASRRTGDNNEKLFF,TGTGCCAGTAGGCGGACAGGGGACAATAATGAAAAACTGTTTTTT,15,few,TRBD1,TRBV19,TRBJ1-4
CSVVAGELFF,TGCAGCGTTGTAGCAGGGGAGCTGTTTTTT,10,few,NA,TRBV29-1,TRBJ2-2
CASRPMTGTGLYEQYF,TGTGCCAGCAGACCAATGACCGGGACAGGACTCTACGAGCAGTACTTC,16,few,TRBD1,TRBV5-5,TRBJ2-7
CASSPRQATYEQYF,TGTGCCAGCAGCCCGCGACAGGCAACCTACGAGCAGTACTTC,14,NA,NA,TRBV7-3,TRBJ2-7
CASSLVRGSTEAFF,TGCGCCAGCAGCTTGGTTCGGGGATCCACTGAAGCTTTCTTT,14,few,NA,TRBV5-1,TRBJ1-1
CATAKGGASTGELFF,TGTGCCACCGCTAAAGGAGGGGCGAGCACCGGGGAGCTGTTTTTT,15,NA,NA,TRBV6-5,TRBJ2-2
CASSSRGMWEGNTEAFF,TGCGCCAGCAGCTCTAGGGGCATGTGGGAAGGGAACACTGAAGCTTTCTTT,17,NA,NA,TRBV5-1,TRBJ1-1
CSARGGRANEKLFF,TGCAGTGCTAGAGGGGGACGGGCTAATGAAAAACTGTTTTTT,14,few,NA,TRBV20-1,TRBJ1-4
CASSPGGGTPRNEQFF,TGTGCCAGCAGCCCCGGCGGGGGGACCCCTCGAAATGAGCAGTTCTTC,16,many,TRBD2,TRBV7-2,TRBJ2-1
CASSLTSGGAYEQFF,TGCGCCAGCAGCTTAACTAGCGGGGGGGCGTATGAGCAGTTCTTC,15,few,TRBD2,TRBV5-1,TRBJ2-1
CASSFRTGDSNQPQHF,TGTGCCAGCAGCTTCCGTACAGGCGATAGCAATCAGCCCCAGCATTTT,16,few,NA,TRBV7-8,TRBJ1-5
CASSRDRLDEQFF,TGTGCCAGCAGCAGGGACAGGTTGGATGAGCAGTTCTTC,13,NA,TRBD1,TRBV11-3,TRBJ2-1
CASSPDRAEQFF,TGTGCCAGCAGCCCGGACAGGGCTGAGCAGTTCTTC,12,NA,TRBD1,TRBV7-6,TRBJ2-1
CASSLLPNGDNEQFF,TGCGCCAGCAGCTTGCTTCCTAATGGGGACAATGAGCAGTTCTTC,15,many,NA,TRBV5-1,TRBJ2-1
CASHSRNEQFF,TGTGCCAGCCACAGCCGCAATGAGCAGTTCTTC,11,few,NA,TRBV5-6,TRBJ2-1
CASSAFRGPAFF,TGTGCCAGCAGCGCATTCAGGGGCCCCGCTTTCTTT,12,NA,NA,TRBV7-9,TRBJ1-1
CASSPPGQTAKNIQYF,TGTGCCAGCTCACCACCGGGACAGACAGCCAAAAACATTCAGTACTTC,16,few,TRBD1,TRBV18,TRBJ2-4
CASSLGAINYGYTF,TGTGCCAGCAGCTTAGGGGCGATAAACTATGGCTACACCTTC,14,many,NA,TRBV11-2,TRBJ1-2
CASSPGIGQSYEKLFF,TGTGCCAGCAGCCCAGGGATAGGGCAAAGTTATGAAAAACTGTTTTTT,16,NA,NA,TRBV11-2,TRBJ1-4
CASSLGQGVNEQFF,TGCGCCAGCAGCTTGGGACAGGGAGTGAATGAGCAGTTCTTC,14,NA,TRBD1,TRBV5-1,TRBJ2-1
CASSPPGPRSETQYF,TGTGCCAGCAGCCCCCCGGGCCCCAGGTCAGAGACCCAGTACTTC,15,NA,NA,TRBV28,TRBJ2-5
CASSKGGQVILAKNIQYF,TGTGCCAGCAGCAAAGGGGGACAGGTTATACTAGCCAAAAACATTCAGTACTTC,18,NA,NA,TRBV21-1,TRBJ2-4
CASSSTVGGDTQYF,TGTGCCAGCTCATCGACGGTCGGCGGGGATACGCAGTATTTT,14,NA,NA,TRBV18,TRBJ2-3
CSARRRDRAGEQYF,TGCAGTGCTAGACGCCGGGACAGGGCGGGCGAGCAGTACTTC,14,once,TRBD1,TRBV20-1,TRBJ2-7
CASSLASGGGYNEQFF,TGTGCCAGCAGTTTAGCCAGCGGGGGAGGTTACAATGAGCAGTTCTTC,16,few,TRBD2,TRBV27,TRBJ2-1
CASSPGTLSYEQYF,TGTGCCAGCAGCCCCGGGACTCTCTCCTACGAGCAGTACTTC,14,NA,NA,TRBV7-3,TRBJ2-7
CASTTSVIAGELFF,TGTGCCAGCACCACTAGCGTTATTGCCGGGGAGCTGTTTTTT,14,few,TRBD2,TRBV2,TRBJ2-2
CAIGTGELDTQYF,TGTGCCATCGGGACAGGGGAATTAGATACGCAGTATTTT,13,once,TRBD1,TRBV10-3,TRBJ2-3
CASSWPLAGGYNEQFF,TGTGCCAGCAGCTGGCCTCTAGCGGGGGGCTACAATGAGCAGTTCTTC,16,NA,TRBD2,TRBV11-2,TRBJ2-1
CSVLGFNGELFF,TGCAGCGTTCTGGGGTTTAACGGGGAGCTGTTTTTT,12,few,NA,TRBV29-1,TRBJ2-2
CASSSQSGWTNEKLFF,TGTGCCAGCAGTTCCCAGTCCGGATGGACTAATGAAAAACTGTTTTTT,16,NA,NA,TRBV6-5,TRBJ1-4
CASSNREGVNEQFF,TGCGCCAGCAGCAACAGGGAAGGAGTGAATGAGCAGTTCTTC,14,NA,NA,TRBV4-3,TRBJ2-1
CASSQELGHFYNEQFF,TGCGCCAGCAGCCAAGAGCTAGGGCACTTTTACAATGAGCAGTTCTTC,16,NA,NA,TRBV4-1,TRBJ2-1
CSVGERDQPQHF,TGCAGCGTTGGGGAGAGGGACCAGCCCCAGCATTTT,12,few,NA,TRBV29-1,TRBJ1-5
CASSQVMDRAYGYTF,TGCGCCAGCAGCCAAGTGATGGACAGGGCCTATGGCTACACCTTC,15,NA,TRBD1,TRBV4-3,TRBJ1-2
CASSEMGRGIGETQYF,TGCGCCAGCAGTGAAATGGGCAGGGGGATTGGAGAGACCCAGTACTTC,16,few,TRBD1,TRBV10-1,TRBJ2-5
CASSLAADRDRALINEQFF,TGTGCCAGCAGCTTAGCGGCCGATCGGGACAGGGCCTTAATAAATGAGCAGTTCTTC,19,NA,TRBD1,TRBV7-6,TRBJ2-1
CASSPGSGEQFF,TGTGCCAGCAGCCCGGGGTCGGGGGAGCAGTTCTTC,12,few,NA,TRBV14,TRBJ2-1
CASSLLAASNGYTF,TGCGCCAGCAGCTTGCTAGCAGCTTCGAATGGCTACACCTTC,14,NA,NA,TRBV5-1,TRBJ1-2
CASSPEAGRETQHF,TGTGCCAGCAGCCCAGAAGCAGGGAGGGAGACCCAGCATTTT,14,once,NA,TRBV7-2,TRBJ1-5
CASSQHWTGTNQPQHF,TGCGCCAGCAGCCAACATTGGACAGGGACCAATCAGCCCCAGCATTTT,16,few,TRBD1,TRBV4-1,TRBJ1-5
CASFGGTGLNTEAFF,TGCGCCAGCTTCGGCGGGACAGGGCTGAACACTGAAGCTTTCTTT,15,NA,TRBD1,TRBV5-1,TRBJ1-1
CASSLSWVTKNIQYF,TGTGCCAGCAGTTTATCGTGGGTTACCAAAAACATTCAGTACTTC,15,NA,NA,TRBV27,TRBJ2-4
CASTLMDETQYF,TGCGCCAGTACACTGATGGATGAGACCCAGTACTTC,12,NA,NA,TRBV5-1,TRBJ2-5
CASTLGPNEQFF,TGCGCCAGCACCCTTGGACCCAATGAGCAGTTCTTC,12,few,NA,TRBV5-1,TRBJ2-1
CASSQPDREVETQYF,TGCGCCAGCAGCCAACCCGACAGGGAGGTAGAGACCCAGTACTTC,15,NA,NA,TRBV4-1,TRBJ2-5
CASSPSGDSPLHF,TGTGCCAGCTCACCATCGGGGGATTCACCCCTCCACTTT,13,few,NA,TRBV18,TRBJ1-6
CSARSAQGGYNEQFF,TGCAGTGCCCGATCAGCACAAGGGGGTTACAATGAGCAGTTCTTC,15,few,NA,TRBV20-1,TRBJ2-1
CASSYRGLGTDTQYF,TGTGCCAGCAGTTACAGGGGATTGGGTACAGATACGCAGTATTTT,15,many,NA,TRBV6-5,TRBJ2-3
CASSQDGLAGALYNEQFF,TGCGCCAGCAGCCAAGATGGGCTAGCGGGGGCCCTTTACAATGAGCAGTTCTTC,18,few,TRBD2,TRBV4-3,TRBJ2-1